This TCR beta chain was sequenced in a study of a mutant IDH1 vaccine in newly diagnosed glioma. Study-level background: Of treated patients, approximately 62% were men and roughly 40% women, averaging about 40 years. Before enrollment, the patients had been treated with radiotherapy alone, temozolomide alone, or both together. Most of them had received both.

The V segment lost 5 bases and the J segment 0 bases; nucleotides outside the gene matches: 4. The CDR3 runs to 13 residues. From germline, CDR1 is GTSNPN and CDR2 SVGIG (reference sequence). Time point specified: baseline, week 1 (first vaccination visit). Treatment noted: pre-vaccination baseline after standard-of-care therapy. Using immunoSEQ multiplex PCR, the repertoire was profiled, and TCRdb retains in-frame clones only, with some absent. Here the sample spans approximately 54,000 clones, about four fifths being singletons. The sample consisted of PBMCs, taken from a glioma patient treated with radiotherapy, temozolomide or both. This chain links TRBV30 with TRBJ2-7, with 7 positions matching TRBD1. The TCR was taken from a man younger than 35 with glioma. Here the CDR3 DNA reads TGTGCCTGGTCCACAGGGGTCTCCTACGAGCAGTACTTC. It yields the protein CAWSTGVSYEQYF. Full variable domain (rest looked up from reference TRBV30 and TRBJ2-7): SQTIHQWPATLVQPVGSPLSLECTVEGTSNPNLYWYRQAAGRGLQLLFYSVGIGQISSEVPQNLSASRPQDRQFILSSKKLLLSDSGFYLCAWSTGVSYEQYFGPGTRLTVT.